This TCR beta chain was obtained from a study of CD8+CD57+ T cells in acquired aplastic anemia. Background on the study: DNA from sorted CD4+ and CD8+ cells averaged approximately 3.5 ug. CD4+ reads averaged around 10 million in healthy donors.

General observations from the study: Any difference that existed in CD8+ Simpson's diversity between patients and controls was not significant. Overlapping CD8+ CDR3 repertoires of patients and controls contained under 30 shared sequences.

It was genomic DNA that served as the template for profiling TCR beta VDJ and CDR3. Each CDR3 protein gets one entry after TCRdb re-called the reads with MiXCR. There are some 190,000 distinct CDR3 sequences in the sample; 45% to 50% occur only once, and about 2.9% lies in the top ten. This clonotype was seen just once. Its antigen is currently unknown. The CDR3 ends on some other residue instead of the conserved phenylalanine or tryptophan, so this is likely a read error. Trimming removed 1 base from V and 1 base from J, with 4 bases in between. The CDR3 has 14 residues. Germline CDR1 MNHEY, CDR2 SMNVEV (reference sequence).

The sequence derives from a human donor in good health. The gene calls are TRBV27 and TRBJ2-2; the D is unclear. Specimen: sorted CD4+, CD8+, or CD8+CD57+ T cells (not recorded which) from PBMCs. The CDR3 is CASSLLENTGELFL. The CDR3 DNA reads TGTGCCAGCAGTTTATTGGAGAACACCGGGGAGCTGTTTCTT.